This T cell receptor (beta chain) came from a study of shared clonotypes between healthy human individuals. With 11 bases removed from V and 1 base from J, the gap between germline ends came to 14 bases. This CDR3 spans 14 amino acids. Germline V gives CDR1 ENHRY, CDR2 SYGVKD. The protocol was immunoSEQ multiplex PCR, while the TCRdb copy is restricted to in-frame clones and leaves out a portion. The sample has some 2,400,000 clones, more than 90% seen once. The receptor was isolated from a man younger than 35 in good health. This chain links TRBV10-3 with TRBJ2-2; the D call may be TRBD1 or TRBD2 (6 bases each). Sequencing used naive CD4+ T cells sorted from blood. Subset indicated: CD45RA+ positively selected. DNA of the CDR3: TGTGCCTCCAGTGGGGGGCAGAACACCGGGGAGCTGTTTTTT. Amino acids: CASSGGQNTGELFF.